This entry features one T cell receptor (beta chain) sequence. The antigen is undetermined. The data were taken from a study of cytomegalovirus exposure and HLA in healthy donors. Study outcomes and limitations: Cytomegalovirus association was listed for 150 to 200 TCR beta chains.

CDR3 length: 15 residues. Germline V CDR1 and CDR2: SGHTA, FQGNSA. After removal of 1 base from V and 2 bases from J, the junction contained 3 bases not matched to a gene. PCR was performed using 60 Vbeta and 13 Jbeta primers. The method was immunoSEQ multiplex PCR; TCRdb's version includes in-frame clones alone and lacks a portion of them. The sample includes approximately 90,000 clones, roughly 73% of them seen just once. Sequencing was carried out using PBMCs. The clonotype was recovered from a boy aged 5-17 years in good health and CMV-seronegative. The chain carries TRBV7-2 and TRBJ2-3; 7 positions match TRBD1. CDR3 in amino acids: CASSLEGATTDTQYF. CDR3 nucleotide sequence: TGTGCCAGCAGCTTAGAGGGGGCCACCACAGATACGCAGTATTTT.